The 26 T cell receptor beta chains in this list originate from one sample, sequenced in a study of cytomegalovirus exposure and HLA in healthy donors. PCR used 60 Vbeta primers and 13 Jbeta primers. Repertoires were generated with immunoSEQ multiplex PCR, while TCRdb's copy carries only in-frame clones and drops some. The sample carries roughly 100,000 clones, roughly 80% recorded once. Input material: PBMCs. These receptors were collected from a man between 60 and 75 years old in good health and CMV-seronegative.

V usage is TRBV6-6 and J usage is TRBJ1-6; TRBD1 matches at 9 bases. The germline gives CDR1 MNHNY, CDR2 SVGAGI (reference sequence). The CDR3 length is 14 residues. Germline trimming cut 2 bases from V and 15 bases from J; bases unmatched to any gene: 8. The CDR3 here is CASSYQTGGGFLHF. Written as DNA, the CDR3 is TGTGCCAGCAGTTACCAGACAGGGGGTGGGTTCCTCCACTTT.

The V gene is TRBV2, the J gene TRBJ2-5, with D unresolved. The DNA end is more similar to TRBJ2-7, so the J call may be wrong. The CDR3 is 10 amino acids. Germline CDR1 SNHLY, CDR2 FYNNEI. CDR3 bases: TGTGCCAGCAGCAACTACGAGCAGTACTTC. Its translation is CASSNYEQYF.

This sequence joins TRBV18 and TRBJ1-5; D might be TRBD1 (6 bases). This CDR3 has 14 residues. Trimming took off 3 bases at V and 1 base at J, with 7 bases between the two ends. Germline-derived CDR1 and CDR2 are KGHSH and LQKENI. CDR3 sequence (DNA): TGTGCCAGCTCACCTCAGGGGAGCAATCAGCCCCAGCATTTT. Amino acids: CASSPQGSNQPQHF.

The rearrangement joins TRBV2 to TRBJ2-3; D is unresolved. V lost 5 bases, J lost 0 bases, and 9 bases lay in between. The CDR3 contains 14 residues. Germline lookup yields CDR1 SNHLY and CDR2 FYNNEI. CDR3 bases: TGTGCCAGCAGTATACTCCATAGCACAGATACGCAGTATTTT. It encodes CASSILHSTDTQYF.

The chain links TRBV5-1 to TRBJ2-1; D is perhaps TRBD2 (5 bases). Germline lookup yields CDR1 SGHRS and CDR2 YFSETQ. Trimming took 3 bases from V and 6 from J, leaving 19 bases between them. The CDR3 totals 16 residues. The CDR3 DNA is TGCGCCAGCAGCTCCTCCCCTGGCGGGTCAGGCAATGAGCAGTTCTTC. Protein: CASSSSPGGSGNEQFF.

The chain combines TRBV19 with TRBJ1-6; D ambiguous. Germline V lookup: CDR1 LNHDA, CDR2 SQIVND (reference sequence). The CDR3 length is 15 residues. Deletions cut 5 bases from V and 7 bases from J, with 15 bases between. The CDR3: CASSLARPGNSPLHF. The CDR3 coding sequence is TGTGCCAGTAGTCTAGCCCGACCCGGGAATTCACCCCTCCACTTT.

This clone was observed a few times. The gene calls are TRBV29-1 and TRBJ1-3; TRBD1 agrees at 8 bases. This CDR3 contains 12 residues. The germline V gene encodes CDR1 SQVTM and CDR2 ANQGSEA. Losses at the gene ends were 7 bases for V and 4 bases for J; bases not matched to a gene: 3. CDR3 sequence reads: CSDGDRGNTIYF. CDR3 bases: TGCAGCGATGGGGACAGGGGAAACACCATATATTTT.

CDR3 DNA: TGTGCCAGCTCACCACCGGCGGGGTGGAGCACCGGGGAGCTGTTTTTT. It codes for CASSPPAGWSTGELFF. The chain is built from TRBV18 and TRBJ2-2, with D possibly being TRBD2 (6 bases). The CDR3 has 16 residues. The germline V gene encodes CDR1 KGHSH and CDR2 LQKENI. Trimming left V 0 bases short and J 4 bases short, with 12 bases between.

The J gene is TRBJ2-1, the V gene TRBV7-3; TRBD1 matches 10 bases. After removal of 3 bases from V and 7 bases from J, the junction contained 0 bases not matched to a gene. Germline V gives CDR1 SGHTA, CDR2 FQGTGA. The CDR3 has 13 amino acids. The CDR3 DNA is TGTGCCAGCAGCTTGGACAGGGGGAATGAGCAGTTCTTC. This translates into CASSLDRGNEQFF.

This clone appeared a single time. The chain carries TRBV9 and TRBJ2-7; 8 bases are shared with TRBD1. Germline CDR1 is SGDLS and CDR2 is YYNGEE. The CDR3 loop spans 14 amino acids. V shed 1 base and J 3 bases; nucleotides not matched to a gene: 3. The CDR3 coding sequence is TGTGCCAGCAGCGTAACAGGGGGGAACTACGAGCAGTACTTC. Amino acids: CASSVTGGNYEQYF.

This clone was detected a few times. In nucleotides, the CDR3 is TGTGCCAGCACCGAAGCGGGGGGTTACGCAGATACGCAGTATTTT. As protein: CASTEAGGYADTQYF. The rearrangement joins TRBV6-1 to TRBJ2-3; 9 bases are a match to TRBD2. This CDR3 has 15 residues. J lost 4 bases, V lost 7 bases, and 9 bases had no gene match. Germline V lookup: CDR1 MNHNS, CDR2 SASEGT.

With respect to this clone: The same CDR3 also results from other DNA sequences found in this sample. V is TRBV5-1 and J is TRBJ2-1; 7 nucleotides align to TRBD1. The length of the CDR3 is 13 residues. Trimming cost V 5 bases and J 5 bases; bases outside gene matches: 4. Germline CDR1 and CDR2: SGHRS and YFSETQ. CDR3 sequence reads: CASSRGQNNEQFF. The CDR3 DNA is TGCGCCAGCAGTAGGGGACAGAACAATGAGCAGTTCTTC.

This clone appeared a few times. The chain joins TRBV6-5 to TRBJ1-1; 7 bases are shared with TRBD1. CDR1 and CDR2 (germline): MNHEY, SVGAGI. J was trimmed by 3 bases and V by 5 bases; bases with no gene match: 6. The CDR3 has 14 amino acids. The CDR3 here is CASSPTGVHTEAFF. DNA of the CDR3: TGTGCCAGCAGTCCAACAGGGGTTCACACTGAAGCTTTCTTT.

This chain joins TRBV7-2 and TRBJ1-1; D possibly corresponds to TRBD1 (5 bases). V gave up 5 bases and J gave up 7 bases, with 20 bases separating them. The CDR3 covers 15 residues. Germline-derived CDR1 and CDR2 are SGHTA and FQGNSA. The CDR3 nucleotides read TGTGCCAGCAGCCCGAGTTCAGGGACGGGAGGTGAAGCTTTCTTT. Encoded protein: CASSPSSGTGGEAFF.

V is TRBV2 and J is TRBJ2-7, with TRBD2 identical over 11 bases. Trimming took 6 bases from V and 3 from J; bases not matched to a gene: 10. The CDR3 extends over 16 amino acids. Germline V lookup: CDR1 SNHLY, CDR2 FYNNEI. CDR3 amino acids: CASRGTSGAKSYEQYF. The CDR3, as DNA: TGTGCCAGCAGGGGGACTAGCGGCGCGAAGAGCTACGAGCAGTACTTC. Together with reference TRBV2 and TRBJ2-7, the CDR3 gives the full variable domain: EPEVTQTPSHQVTQMGQEVILRCVPISNHLYFYWYRQILGQKVEFLVSFYNNEISEKSEIFDDQFSVERPDGSNFTLKIRSTKLEDSAMYFCASRGTSGAKSYEQYFGPGTRLTVT.

V is TRBV19 and J is TRBJ1-5; D is unresolved. The CDR3 consists of 15 residues. Germline loops: CDR1 LNHDA, CDR2 SQIVND (reference sequence). V lost 0 bases to trimming and J lost 2 bases, with 8 bases between them. DNA of the CDR3: TGTGCCAGTAGTATAGACCTATTGGGCAATCAGCCCCAGCATTTT. Its translation: CASSIDLLGNQPQHF.

The chain carries TRBV4-3 and TRBJ1-1, with D tentatively TRBD1 (6 bases). The CDR3 extends over 16 amino acids. The V and J ends lost 1 base and 0 bases respectively, with 12 bases between them. Germline V gives CDR1 LGHNA, CDR2 YSLEER. The CDR3 DNA is TGCGCCAGCAGCCAAGGATTCGGGACACTGAACACTGAAGCTTTCTTT. Protein sequence: CASSQGFGTLNTEAFF.

This clone was found once. The CDR3, as DNA: TGTGCCAGCAGCTTAGGACTAGCGGGGGGGCGGGAGACCCAGTACTTC. This gives the protein CASSLGLAGGRETQYF. The genes are TRBV7-2 and TRBJ2-5; TRBD2 matches at 14 bases. The germline CDR1 and CDR2 sequences are SGHTA and FQGNSA. This CDR3 spans 16 amino acids. Trimming took 1 base from V and 5 from J; bases not matched to a gene: 3.

V gene TRBV18 combines with J gene TRBJ1-1; D gene unclear. V dropped 2 bases and J dropped 1 base, with 5 bases sitting between them. The CDR3 runs to 13 residues. Germline CDR1 KGHSH, CDR2 LQKENI. The CDR3 sequence: CASSPMRNTEAFF. In DNA, the CDR3 is TGTGCCAGCTCACCAATGAGGAACACTGAAGCTTTCTTT.

The V gene is TRBV10-3, the J gene TRBJ1-2, with a weak D call TRBD1 (6 bases). The germline V and J ends were trimmed by 4 bases and 4 bases, with 13 bases remaining between them. The CDR3 extends over 14 amino acids. The germline CDR1 and CDR2 sequences are ENHRY and SYGVKD. The CDR3 nucleotides read TGTGCCATCAGTGGACAGGCCCTGGGCTATGGCTACACCTTC. Translation gives CAISGQALGYGYTF.

J is TRBJ2-3 and V is TRBV2; 7 positions match TRBD1. CDR3 length: 14 amino acids. Germline values: CDR1 SNHLY, CDR2 FYNNEI. The V segment lost 5 bases and the J segment 6 bases; nucleotides outside the gene matches: 8. CDR3 loop: CASSPLLQGDTQYF. Here the CDR3 DNA reads TGTGCCAGCAGTCCTCTTCTACAGGGGGATACGCAGTATTTT. The full variable domain, in which reference TRBV2 and TRBJ2-3 provide the parts outside the CDR3, is EPEVTQTPSHQVTQMGQEVILRCVPISNHLYFYWYRQILGQKVEFLVSFYNNEISEKSEIFDDQFSVERPDGSNFTLKIRSTKLEDSAMYFCASSPLLQGDTQYFGPGTRLTVL.

The genes are TRBV5-1 and TRBJ2-2, with TRBD2 matching over 9 bases. The CDR3 consists of 16 residues. The germline CDR1 and CDR2 sequences are SGHRS and YFSETQ. The V gene end was trimmed by 5 bases and the J gene end by 7 bases; junction bases not matched to a gene: 12. Written as DNA, the CDR3 is TGCGCCAGCAGAAGTGCGGCGGGGGGGCTGAACGGGGAGCTGTTTTTT. It specifies CASRSAAGGLNGELFF.

The rearrangement links TRBV19 to TRBJ1-1; D uncertain. V was pared by 3 bases and J by 2 bases, with 7 bases between. The CDR3 runs to 13 residues. Germline V gives CDR1 LNHDA, CDR2 SQIVND (reference sequence). The CDR3, as DNA: TGTGCCAGTAGTATTGCACTAAACACTGAAGCTTTCTTT. It specifies CASSIALNTEAFF.

This clone has more than one count but fewer than ten. CDR3 in DNA: TGTGCCAGCAGCACAGACCAGTTAGATGGCTACACCTTC. Translating gives CASSTDQLDGYTF. This sequence joins TRBV5-4 and TRBJ1-2; D gene unclear. This CDR3 has 13 residues. Looked up from germline, CDR1 is SGHNT and CDR2 is YYREEE (reference sequence). Trimming left V 4 bases short and J 6 bases short, with 13 bases between.

This chain uses TRBV28 with TRBJ1-1; TRBD1 matches 9 bases. Germline V gives CDR1 MDHEN, CDR2 SYDVKM. V shed 3 bases and J 5 bases; nucleotides not matched to a gene: 4. The CDR3 is 14 amino acids. The CDR3 nucleotides are TGTGCCAGCAGTTTCCGGGACAGGGTAACTGAAGCTTTCTTT. It translates to CASSFRDRVTEAFF.

CDR3 bases: TGCGCCAGCAGCCAAGTAGTAGCGGGGGGCACCTCCTACGAGCAGTACTTC. Encoded protein: CASSQVVAGGTSYEQYF. The chain uses TRBV4-3 and TRBJ2-7; 10 bases align to TRBD2. The CDR3 runs to 17 residues. Germline-derived CDR1 and CDR2 are LGHNA and YSLEER. After removal of 1 base from V and 0 bases from J, the junction contained 6 bases not matched to a gene.